Given below is one TCR beta chain in context. Its antigen is unknown. This sample stems from a study of radiotherapy plus CTLA-4 blockade in lung cancer. Turning to the study itself: Patients showed objective responses in over 15% of cases, and disease control was achieved by less than 35%.

Study-wide results and caveats: The best predictor of response was reported to be early blood T cell clone dynamics, with interferon-beta.

V gave up 5 bases and J gave up 4 bases, with 18 bases separating them. The CDR3 consists of 16 residues. The V gene's germline CDR1 is SGHTA and CDR2 FQGNSA. Data came from immunoSEQ multiplex PCR; TCRdb stores just in-frame clones and leaves some out. Found here are 83,000 or so clones, roughly four fifths of them singletons; the top ten hold roughly 0.82%. The source of this sequence is a human donor with non-small cell lung cancer who had stable disease on radiotherapy plus ipilimumab. The chain employs TRBV7-2 and TRBJ1-5; a possible D gene is TRBD1 (6 bases). The material sequenced was peripheral blood, taken from a patient treated with radiotherapy plus ipilimumab. The CDR3 spells CASSLTGNGGNQPQHF. In nucleotides, the CDR3 is TGTGCCAGCAGCCTTACAGGGAACGGTGGGAATCAGCCCCAGCATTTT.